This T cell receptor (beta chain) was retrieved from a study of shared clonotypes between healthy human individuals. Deletions cut 0 bases from V and 6 bases from J, with 8 bases between. CDR3 length: 14 amino acids. Germline lookup yields CDR1 LGHNA and CDR2 YNFKEQ. Turning to this clone: A read error is likely here: a far larger clone is one base away. Within the sample, other DNA sequences also encode this same CDR3.

This table comes from immunoSEQ multiplex PCR, and its TCRdb copy is limited to in-frame clones, with some not included. The sample comprises approximately 460,000 clones, 60% to 80% of which are singletons, and around 12% rests with the top ten. The sample consisted of PBMCs. This clonotype originated in a woman in her forties in good health. Some clones in this sample may be carry-over from other donors' samples. This chain connects TRBV4-2 to TRBJ2-2; D is unclear. The CDR3, as DNA: TGTGCCAGCAGCCAAGAGCAAGCGTCCGGGGAGCTGTTTTTT. It translates to CASSQEQASGELFF.